These 11 T cell receptor beta chains share one sample of origin, sequenced in a study of cytomegalovirus exposure and HLA in healthy donors. 13 Jbeta primers and 60 Vbeta primers were used for the PCR. Generated by immunoSEQ multiplex PCR, the TCRdb table keeps only in-frame clones and is missing some. The sample carries 160,000 or so clones, around 64% recorded once. The source material was PBMCs. The receptor source for this set is a woman aged 25 to 39 in good health and CMV-seronegative.

The rearrangement uses TRBV5-4 and TRBJ2-1, with D unclear. The CDR3 has 15 residues. Trimming shortened V by 0 bases and J by 5 bases, and 12 bases separated the two germline ends. Germline CDR1 SGHNT, CDR2 YYREEE (reference sequence). CDR3 sequence reads: CASSLATSIDNEQFF. Written as DNA, the CDR3 is TGTGCCAGCAGCTTGGCCACTTCGATCGACAATGAGCAGTTCTTC.

V usage is TRBV28 and J usage is TRBJ2-7; 10 nucleotides match TRBD1. This CDR3 is 16 amino acids long. Per germline, CDR1 MDHEN and CDR2 SYDVKM. The junction had 11 bases not matched to a gene; V was cut back by 5 bases and J by 4 bases. The CDR3 here is CASSQNGDRGGYEQYF. Written as DNA, the CDR3 is TGTGCCAGCAGTCAAAACGGGGACAGGGGAGGATACGAGCAGTACTTC.

The gene calls are TRBV4-1 and TRBJ1-5, with 8 bases lining up with TRBD1. Trimming removed 3 bases from V and 2 bases from J; junction bases left unmatched: 9. Per germline, CDR1 MGHRA and CDR2 YSYEKL. This CDR3 region has 17 residues. Here the CDR3 reads CASSHPARTGRNQPQHF. Here the CDR3 DNA reads TGCGCCAGCAGCCACCCCGCCCGGACAGGGCGCAATCAGCCCCAGCATTTT.

This clone was recorded once. The chain is built from TRBV7-9 and TRBJ1-5; 7 nucleotides agree with TRBD1. CDR1 is SEHNR and CDR2 is FQNEAQ in the germline V gene (reference sequence). The trim removed 5 bases at V and 0 bases at J, leaving 4 bases unmatched. CDR3 length equals 15 residues. The CDR3 DNA reads TGTGCCAGCAGCGGACAGGATCTTAGCAATCAGCCCCAGCATTTT. It translates to CASSGQDLSNQPQHF. The whole variable domain, filled in from reference TRBV7-9 and TRBJ1-5, reads DTGVSQNPRHKITKRGQNVTFRCDPISEHNRLYWYRQTLGQGPEFLTYFQNEAQLEKSRLLSDRFSAERPKGSFSTLEIQRTEQGDSAMYLCASSGQDLSNQPQHFGDGTRLSIL.

This clone was counted a single time. The V and J genes are TRBV10-3 and TRBJ1-2; possibly TRBD1 for D (6 bases). CDR1 is ENHRY, CDR2 SYGVKD, per germline. The CDR3 contains 15 residues. V was clipped by 5 bases and J by 4 bases, with 17 bases between them. The CDR3: CAISPSRTDFYGYTF. The DNA for the CDR3 is TGTGCCATCAGTCCAAGTAGGACAGACTTCTATGGCTACACCTTC.

The chain employs TRBV4-1 and TRBJ1-1; perhaps TRBD1 as D (5 bases). Germline CDR1 and CDR2: MGHRA and YSYEKL. This CDR3 is built from 17 residues. The V end lost 6 bases, the J end lost 0 bases, and 20 bases lay between the germline ends. DNA for the CDR3: TGCGCCAGCAGATCAAGTGGGCAGGGTGCCGTGAACACTGAAGCTTTCTTT. Its protein product is CASRSSGQGAVNTEAFF.

The rearrangement uses TRBV28 and TRBJ2-1, with 10 bases fitting TRBD1. Germline V lookup: CDR1 MDHEN, CDR2 SYDVKM. After removal of 8 bases from V and 6 bases from J, the junction contained 10 bases not matched to a gene. This CDR3 is built from 15 residues. The CDR3 DNA sequence: TGTGCCAGCGGCGACAGGGGGCGCAGAGGCAATGAGCAGTTCTTC. Encoded protein: CASGDRGRRGNEQFF.

This chain links TRBV28 with TRBJ2-7; TRBD1 might be the D (6 bases). Trimming pared 3 bases from V and 3 bases from J, leaving 12 bases between. This CDR3 contains 14 residues. Germline assignment: CDR1 MDHEN and CDR2 SYDVKM. In DNA form, the CDR3 reads TGTGCCAGCAGTTTGTCAGGGGTTTTCTACGAGCAGTACTTC. This encodes CASSLSGVFYEQYF. Filled out from reference TRBV28 and TRBJ2-7, the complete variable domain reads DVKVTQSSRYLVKRTGEKVFLECVQDMDHENMFWYRQDPGLGLRLIYFSYDVKMKEKGDIPEGYSVSREKKERFSLILESASTNQTSMYLCASSLSGVFYEQYFGPGTRLTVT.

This rearrangement joins TRBV29-1 to TRBJ1-2, with TRBD1 matching over 11 bases. The germline CDR1 and CDR2 sequences are SQVTM and ANQGSEA. With 4 bases clipped from V and 7 bases from J, the junction kept 8 bases outside the gene matches. The CDR3 totals 14 residues. CDR3 in DNA: TGCAGCGTTGGTGGACAGGGGGCCATCGGTGGCTACACCTTC. This gives the protein CSVGGQGAIGGYTF.

This chain links TRBV29-1 with TRBJ1-4; 9 bases are a match to TRBD1. J lost 8 bases, V lost 7 bases, and 8 bases had no gene match. CDR1 and CDR2 from the germline V gene are SQVTM and ANQGSEA. The CDR3 sequence is 13 residues long. The CDR3 region has the DNA TGCAGCGCTCCGGGACAGGGTTTCGAAAAACTGTTTTTT. Translation gives CSAPGQGFEKLFF.

As concerns this clone: The junction departs from germline at one end; a sequencing error may be responsible. This sample also contains other DNA sequences that code for the same CDR3. J is TRBJ2-1 and V is TRBV12-5; 12 positions agree with TRBD1. CDR3 size: 16 residues. The germline CDR1 and CDR2 sequences are LGHNT and FRNRAP. CDR3: CASGPPGQGASNEQFF. The CDR3 bases are TGCGCTAGTGGGCCGCCGGGACAGGGGGCGAGTAATGAGCAGTTCTTC.